This TCR beta chain was sequenced for a study of T-cell reconstitution after alpha-beta-depleted transplantation in children. The library targeted TCRbeta and was prepared with unique molecular identifiers. TCRdb called the PCR reads again in MiXCR, with one record for every CDR3 protein. This table has hundreds of thousands of distinct CDR3 sequences, around 9.1% appearing once. CDR3 length: 13 residues. Germline CDR1 reads MDHEN; CDR2 reads SYDVKM. V lost 10 bases and J lost 7; bases outside the gene matches: 10. General study findings and limits: Some patients owed their high day-60 TCRbeta diversity to surviving recipient T cells and thymic progenitors. The study reportedly traced alpha-beta T cells about two months after transplant to several hundred expanded graft clones.

About this clonotype itself: Its cognate antigen is unknown.

The source material was PBMCs, sampled before TCRalphabeta/CD19-depleted stem cell transplant. The gene calls are TRBV28 and TRBJ1-5, with TRBD1 matching over 7 bases. This TCR was sampled from a boy in the first two years of life with acute myeloid leukemia, due to receive a stem cell transplant. The CDR3 bases are TGTGCCACCTACGACAGGGTAGGACAGCCCCAGCATTTT. This gives the protein CATYDRVGQPQHF.